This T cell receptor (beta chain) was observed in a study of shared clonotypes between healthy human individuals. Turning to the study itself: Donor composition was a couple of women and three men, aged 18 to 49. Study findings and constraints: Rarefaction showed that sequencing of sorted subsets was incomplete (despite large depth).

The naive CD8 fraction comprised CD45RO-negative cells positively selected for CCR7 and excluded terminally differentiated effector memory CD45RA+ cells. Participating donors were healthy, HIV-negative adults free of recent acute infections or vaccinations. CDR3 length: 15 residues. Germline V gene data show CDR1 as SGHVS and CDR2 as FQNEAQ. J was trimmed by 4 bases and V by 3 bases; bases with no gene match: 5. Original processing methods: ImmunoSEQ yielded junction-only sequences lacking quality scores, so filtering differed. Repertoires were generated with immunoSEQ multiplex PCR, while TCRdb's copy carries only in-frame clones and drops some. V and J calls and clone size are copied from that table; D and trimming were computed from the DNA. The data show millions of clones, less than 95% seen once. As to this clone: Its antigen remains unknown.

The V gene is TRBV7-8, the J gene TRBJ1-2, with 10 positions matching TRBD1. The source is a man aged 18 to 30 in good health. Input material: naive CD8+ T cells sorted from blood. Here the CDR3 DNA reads TGTGCCAGCAGCTTCGGGGACAGGGGTAGCTATGGCTACACCTTC. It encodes CASSFGDRGSYGYTF.